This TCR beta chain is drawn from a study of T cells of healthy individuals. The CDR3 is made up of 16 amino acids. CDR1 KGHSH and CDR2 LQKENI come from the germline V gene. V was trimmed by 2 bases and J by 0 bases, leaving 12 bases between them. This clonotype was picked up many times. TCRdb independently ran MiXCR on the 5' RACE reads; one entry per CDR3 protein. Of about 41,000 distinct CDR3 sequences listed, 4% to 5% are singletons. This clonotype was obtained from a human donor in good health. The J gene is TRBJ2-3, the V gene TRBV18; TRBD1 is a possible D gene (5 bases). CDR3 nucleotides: TGTGCCAGCTCACCATTCAGGGCCGGTAGCACAGATACGCAGTATTTT. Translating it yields CASSPFRAGSTDTQYF.